These 10 T cell receptor beta chains were sequenced from one sample in a study of spatial heterogeneity in lung cancer (dated by TCRdb to between 2017 and 2020). What the authors observed across the whole study: The tumor nonsynonymous mutation count correlated with the number of expanded alpha and beta TCRs within the tumor.

The intended sense of this specimen's time point label: sample taken at primary tumor resection. Antigen specificity for these receptors is unknown. The library was obtained by 5' RACE. Sequencing used a NextSeq 500. TCRdb redid the processing of the public reads, applying fastp at Q25 and MiXCR, and retained in-frame beta chains. Each entry merges the rows of one CDR3 protein and shows their most common DNA and genes. Recorded for this sample are about 13,000 distinct CDR3 sequences; more than 3% of them occurred a single time. In total, the top ten clones hold about a sixth of the sample. This specimen consisted of lung tumor tissue, obtained at surgery. These receptors all come from a male donor with early-stage non-small cell lung cancer.

This clonotype has a count of ten or more. The rearrangement joins TRBV20-1 to TRBJ1-2, with 9 bases that match TRBD1. Trimming removed 0 bases from V and 8 bases from J; junction bases left unmatched: 19. CDR1 DFQATT and CDR2 SNEGSKA come from the germline V gene (reference sequence). The CDR3 is 18 residues long. In DNA form, the CDR3 reads TGCAGTGCTAGAGACCTCCTACCTCAACAGGGGGCAGATGGAGGCTACACCTTC. This gives the protein CSARDLLPQQGADGGYTF.

This clonotype was counted many times. V usage is TRBV19 and J usage is TRBJ1-1; 7 bases match TRBD1. CDR1 is LNHDA, CDR2 SQIVND, per germline (reference sequence). The trim removed 4 bases at V and 4 bases at J, leaving 9 bases unmatched. CDR3 length: 15 residues. The CDR3 sequence: CASSRKTGIGTEAFF. The CDR3 bases are TGTGCCAGTAGTAGAAAGACAGGGATTGGCACTGAAGCTTTCTTT.

This clonotype was counted ten times or more. The chain carries TRBV5-1 and TRBJ1-5, with D possibly being TRBD1 (5 bases). Trimming pared 0 bases from V and 2 bases from J, leaving 9 bases between. The CDR3 is made up of 15 amino acids. Germline CDR1 is SGHRS and CDR2 is YFSETQ. CDR3 loop: CASSLEGDRNQPQHF. As DNA, the CDR3 is TGCGCCAGCAGCTTGGAAGGGGATCGCAATCAGCCCCAGCATTTT. The full variable domain, its missing parts supplied by reference TRBV5-1 and TRBJ1-5, is KAGVTQTPRYLIKTRGQQVTLSCSPISGHRSVSWYQQTPGQGLQFLFEYFSETQRNKGNFPGRFSGRQFSNSRSEMNVSTLELGDSALYLCASSLEGDRNQPQHFGDGTRLSIL.

This clonotype has ten or more counts. The rearrangement links TRBV7-9 to TRBJ1-6, with D hard to call. The germline V and J ends were trimmed by 3 bases and 10 bases, with 19 bases remaining between them. The CDR3 contains 16 residues. Looked up from germline, CDR1 is SEHNR and CDR2 is FQNEAQ (reference sequence). In DNA form, the CDR3 reads TGTGCCAGCAGCTTGGGTGGCGGGGTATCGGGATCACCCCTCCACTTT. Amino acids: CASSLGGGVSGSPLHF.

This clonotype counts as medium-sized. The chain carries TRBV7-9 and TRBJ2-2, with D unclear. Germline V CDR1 and CDR2: SEHNR, FQNEAQ (reference sequence). V dropped 3 bases and J dropped 5 bases, with 7 bases sitting between them. The CDR3 extends over 13 amino acids. CDR3 coding DNA: TGTGCCAGCAGCTTTCACATAACCGGGGAGCTGTTTTTT. Its protein product is CASSFHITGELFF.

V and J are TRBV20-1 and TRBJ2-5; 10 bases align to TRBD2. The CDR3 is 14 amino acids. Germline V gives CDR1 DFQATT, CDR2 SNEGSKA (reference sequence). J was trimmed by 1 base and V by 1 base; bases with no gene match: 0. CDR3: CSARGTSGQETQYF. The CDR3 DNA reads as TGCAGTGCTAGAGGGACTAGCGGCCAAGAGACCCAGTACTTC.

Many counts were recorded for this clonotype. The rearrangement uses TRBV30 and TRBJ1-5; no reliable D call. CDR1 GTSNPN and CDR2 SVGIG come from the germline V gene (reference sequence). CDR3 length: 14 residues. The V gene lost 1 base and the J gene lost 0 bases, with 7 bases spanning the gap. In nucleotides, the CDR3 is TGTGCCTGGAGTGCTGGAAATAGCAATCAGCCCCAGCATTTT. Protein product: CAWSAGNSNQPQHF. Together with reference TRBV30 and TRBJ1-5, the CDR3 gives the full variable domain: SQTIHQWPATLVQPVGSPLSLECTVEGTSNPNLYWYRQAAGRGLQLLFYSVGIGQISSEVPQNLSASRPQDRQFILSSKKLLLSDSGFYLCAWSAGNSNQPQHFGDGTRLSIL.

This clonotype has more than one count but fewer than ten. Compared with germline, one end of the junction differs, possibly owing to a read error. The chain has TRBV7-7 and TRBJ2-3; tentative D call: TRBD2 (5 bases). There are 13 residues in the CDR3. Germline CDR1 reads SSHAT; CDR2 reads FNYEAQ (reference sequence). Here the CDR3 reads CASSLAWRDTQYF. CDR3 nucleotide sequence: TGTGCTAGCAGCTTAGCGTGGCGGGATACGCAGTATTTT.

By sample share, this clonotype is medium-sized (0.01 to 0.1%). The rearrangement links TRBV4-1 to TRBJ2-1; the match to TRBD1 covers 7 bases. Germline loops: CDR1 MGHRA, CDR2 YSYEKL. V lost 3 bases to trimming and J lost 8 bases; unmatched junction nucleotides: 10. The CDR3 has 15 residues. In DNA, the CDR3 is TGCGCCAGCAGCCACCGGGACAGTAGTAGGGATGAGCAGTTCTTC. Its translation: CASSHRDSSRDEQFF.

This clonotype was found many times. V gene TRBV4-3 combines with J gene TRBJ1-6, with D possibly being TRBD1 (6 bases). V was trimmed by 0 bases and J by 9 bases, leaving 9 bases between them. Germline V lookup: CDR1 LGHNA, CDR2 YSLEER. There are 14 residues in the CDR3. CDR3 protein: CASSQDRGPSPLHF. The CDR3 nucleotides are TGCGCCAGCAGCCAAGACAGGGGCCCTTCACCCCTCCACTTT.